This entry lists 23 T cell receptor beta chains sequenced from one sample in a study of cytomegalovirus exposure and HLA in healthy donors. It was with 60 Vbeta and 13 Jbeta primers that the PCR ran. The table came from immunoSEQ multiplex PCR; TCRdb's copy has only in-frame clones and leaves some out. The sample has roughly 160,000 clones, 80% seen once. The sample consisted of PBMCs. These receptors were obtained from a man younger than 35 in good health and CMV-seropositive.

The chain employs TRBV27 and TRBJ1-6; 9 bases are a match to TRBD1. Germline-derived CDR1 and CDR2 are MNHEY and SMNVEV (reference sequence). The J segment lost 6 bases and the V segment lost 3 bases, leaving 12 bases of the junction unmatched. There are 18 residues in the CDR3. The CDR3 nucleotides read TGTGCCAGCAGTTTGCAAAGGACAGGGGACCTTTCTAATTCACCCCTCCACTTT. This encodes CASSLQRTGDLSNSPLHF.

J is TRBJ1-5 and V is TRBV7-9; D perhaps matches TRBD1 (5 bases). The CDR3 runs 15 residues. Germline CDR1 and CDR2: SEHNR and FQNEAQ (reference sequence). V was clipped by 0 bases and J by 3 bases, with 9 bases between them. CDR3 bases: TGTGCCAGCAGCTTAGCCCAGGGAAACAATCAGCCCCAGCATTTT. This codes for CASSLAQGNNQPQHF.

The CDR3 region has the DNA TGTGCCAGCAACTTGGGACAGGGGGCAAGCGACTATGGCTACACCTTC. It specifies CASNLGQGASDYGYTF. The chain links TRBV7-2 to TRBJ1-2, with 12 bases lining up with TRBD1. There are 16 residues in the CDR3. CDR1 SGHTA and CDR2 FQGNSA come from the germline V gene. The V segment lost 7 bases and the J segment 3 bases; nucleotides outside the gene matches: 9. Together with reference TRBV7-2 and TRBJ1-2, the CDR3 gives the full variable domain: GAGVSQSPSNKVTEKGKDVELRCDPISGHTALYWYRQSLGQGLEFLIYFQGNSAPDKSGLPSDRFSAERTGGSVSTLTIQRTQQEDSAVYLCASNLGQGASDYGYTFGSGTRLTVV.

V is TRBV18 and J is TRBJ2-7; D is undetermined. The CDR3 covers 14 residues. Trimming shortened V by 4 bases and J by 6 bases, and 16 bases separated the two germline ends. Germline lookup yields CDR1 KGHSH and CDR2 LQKENI. As DNA, the CDR3 is TGTGCCAGCTCACTCTCGGGTCCGGCGGCCGAGCAGTACTTC. It yields the protein CASSLSGPAAEQYF.

The chain has TRBV30 and TRBJ2-1; TRBD2 might be the D (5 bases). Germline V lookup: CDR1 GTSNPN, CDR2 SVGIG (reference sequence). V was shortened by 0 bases and J by 6 bases, with 15 bases between the two germline ends. The CDR3 length is 15 residues. The CDR3 DNA reads TGTGCCTGGAGTGTTGGTTCAGTTGGAGGCAATGAGCAGTTCTTC. It codes for CAWSVGSVGGNEQFF.

For this clone: Other DNA sequences of this sample code for an identical CDR3. This chain connects TRBV10-3 to TRBJ1-4, with D hard to call. Trimming took off 0 bases at V and 7 bases at J, with 15 bases between the two ends. The germline V gene has CDR1 ENHRY and CDR2 SYGVKD. The CDR3 runs to 16 residues. CDR3 coding DNA: TGTGCCATCAGTGAGTCGTCAGGAAGGTCGAGTGAAAAACTGTTTTTT. Amino acid sequence: CAISESSGRSSEKLFF.

This clone appeared once. The V call is TRBV4-1, the J call TRBJ2-7; D not resolved. The germline V gene has CDR1 MGHRA and CDR2 YSYEKL. This CDR3 region has 14 residues. V was trimmed by 0 bases and J by 0 bases, leaving 6 bases between them. The chain's CDR3 is CASSQEDNSYEQYF. The CDR3 DNA reads TGCGCCAGCAGCCAAGAAGACAACTCCTACGAGCAGTACTTC.

The J gene is TRBJ2-7, the V gene TRBV4-1; the match to TRBD2 covers 7 bases. Germline CDR1 and CDR2: MGHRA and YSYEKL. The V segment lost 0 bases and the J segment 4 bases; nucleotides outside the gene matches: 9. The CDR3 is made up of 16 amino acids. CDR3 region: CASSQEGGQGHYEQYF. For the CDR3, the DNA is TGCGCCAGCAGCCAAGAGGGAGGGCAGGGCCATTACGAGCAGTACTTC.

This chain uses TRBV6-6 with TRBJ1-5; no definite D call. V was cut by 8 bases and J by 8 bases, with 16 bases left in between. The CDR3 runs 13 residues. The germline gives CDR1 MNHNY, CDR2 SVGAGI (reference sequence). The CDR3 bases are TGTGCCAGCTCCCCGGGTGACGAGGAGCCCCAGCATTTT. Amino acid sequence: CASSPGDEEPQHF.

The V and J genes are TRBV2 and TRBJ1-1; 9 nucleotides line up with TRBD1. In germline, CDR1 is SNHLY, CDR2 FYNNEI. Trimming removed 4 bases from V and 5 bases from J; junction bases left unmatched: 2. CDR3 size: 13 residues. The CDR3 is CASSADRGTEAFF. The CDR3 region has the DNA TGTGCCAGCAGTGCCGACAGGGGGACTGAAGCTTTCTTT.

The V call is TRBV27, the J call TRBJ1-1, with D uncertain. V shed 5 bases and J shed 1 base, with 8 bases lying between them. The CDR3 runs to 13 residues. The V gene's germline CDR1 is MNHEY and CDR2 SMNVEV (reference sequence). The CDR3: CASSLYRNTEAFF. The CDR3 region has the DNA TGTGCCAGCAGTCTTTATCGGAACACTGAAGCTTTCTTT.

This sequence joins TRBV4-3 and TRBJ2-3; 7 positions agree with TRBD2. CDR1 and CDR2 from the germline V gene are LGHNA and YSLEER. This CDR3 region has 14 residues. The V gene end was trimmed by 10 bases and the J gene end by 1 base; junction bases not matched to a gene: 8. Here the CDR3 DNA reads TGCGCCACGGGAGCGGGGTTCGGCACAGATACGCAGTATTTT. Translating it yields CATGAGFGTDTQYF.

This rearrangement joins TRBV30 to TRBJ2-1; 13 bases are a match to TRBD2. The CDR3 is 16 amino acids. CDR1 is GTSNPN and CDR2 is SVGIG in the germline V gene (reference sequence). The ends lost 2 bases at V and 10 bases at J; junction bases unmatched: 11. The CDR3 sequence: CAWSPGTSGISREQFF. The CDR3 DNA reads as TGTGCCTGGAGTCCCGGGACTAGCGGGATATCGAGAGAGCAGTTCTTC.

Only a few counts were recorded for this clone. The chain recombines TRBV30 with TRBJ1-2; 8 bases are a match to TRBD1. The CDR3 length is 16 residues. V lost 8 bases and J lost 4; bases outside the gene matches: 18. Germline V lookup: CDR1 GTSNPN, CDR2 SVGIG (reference sequence). The CDR3 sequence: CASSRGPGQSRYGYTF. DNA for the CDR3: TGTGCCAGTTCCAGGGGGCCAGGGCAAAGCCGCTATGGCTACACCTTC.

The chain is built from TRBV14 and TRBJ1-1; D not resolved. Trimming took 0 bases from V and 1 from J, leaving 6 bases between them. Per the germline V gene, CDR1 is SGHDN and CDR2 is FVKESK. The CDR3 runs to 14 residues. CDR3: CASSQERENTEAFF. CDR3 bases: TGTGCCAGCAGCCAAGAACGGGAGAACACTGAAGCTTTCTTT.

The chain combines TRBV4-3 with TRBJ1-1; tentative D call: TRBD1 (6 bases). This CDR3 is built from 16 residues. CDR1 and CDR2 from the germline V gene are LGHNA and YSLEER. Between the trimmed V and J ends, which lost 0 bases and 7 bases, there was a span of 18 bases. DNA for the CDR3: TGCGCCAGCAGCCAAGATAAATGGACAGCCAAACTTGAAGCTTTCTTT. It translates to CASSQDKWTAKLEAFF.

The V gene is TRBV28, the J gene TRBJ2-5, with TRBD2 matching 7 bases. CDR3 length equals 15 residues. Germline CDR1 and CDR2: MDHEN and SYDVKM. J gave up 2 bases and V 2 bases, and 5 bases lay outside the gene matches. This CDR3 is CASSLAGEIQETQYF. For the CDR3, the DNA is TGTGCCAGCAGTTTAGCGGGGGAGATACAAGAGACCCAGTACTTC.

V is TRBV7-9 and J is TRBJ2-5, with 7 bases fitting TRBD1. The V gene's germline CDR1 is SEHNR and CDR2 FQNEAQ (reference sequence). With 4 bases clipped from V and 5 bases from J, the junction kept 4 bases outside the gene matches. The CDR3 sequence is 13 residues long. The CDR3 sequence: CASSSRGIETQYF. As DNA, the CDR3 is TGTGCCAGCAGCTCCAGGGGGATCGAGACCCAGTACTTC.

The chain uses TRBV7-2 and TRBJ2-7; 8 bases fit TRBD1. Germline V lookup: CDR1 SGHTA, CDR2 FQGNSA. This CDR3 is 15 amino acids long. V gave up 4 bases and J gave up 4 bases; unmatched junction bases: 9. CDR3 nucleotide sequence: TGTGCCAGCAGCTACGGCGGACAGGGTTTGTACGAGCAGTACTTC. Protein product: CASSYGGQGLYEQYF.

V is TRBV10-3 and J is TRBJ2-1; TRBD2 agrees at 10 bases. V lost 10 bases and J lost 7; bases outside the gene matches: 13. Germline-derived CDR1 and CDR2 are ENHRY and SYGVKD. The CDR3 is 15 amino acids. The CDR3 region is CATLAPQRGGNEQFF. The CDR3 DNA follows: TGTGCCACTCTCGCCCCCCAGCGGGGGGGGAATGAGCAGTTCTTC.

V usage is TRBV7-8 and J usage is TRBJ2-2; 8 bases fit TRBD2. This CDR3 has 16 residues. Trimming at V came to 2 bases and at J to 5 bases, leaving 7 bases not matched to a gene. Per germline, CDR1 SGHVS and CDR2 FQNEAQ. CDR3 coding DNA: TGTGCCAGCAGCTTAACCGGGACTAGGAGGACCGGGGAGCTGTTTTTT. Residues: CASSLTGTRRTGELFF. The full variable domain, rest sourced from reference TRBV7-8 and TRBJ2-2, is GAGVSQSPRYKVAKRGQDVALRCDPISGHVSLFWYQQALGQGPEFLTYFQNEAQLDKSGLPSDRFFAERPEGSVSTLKIQRTQQEDSAVYLCASSLTGTRRTGELFFGEGSRLTVL.

The chain combines TRBV7-9 with TRBJ2-3, with 9 positions matching TRBD1. Trimming removed 1 base from V and 5 bases from J; junction bases left unmatched: 10. Per germline, CDR1 SEHNR and CDR2 FQNEAQ (reference sequence). The CDR3 runs to 17 residues. This CDR3 is CASSLGDRDIWGDTQYF. The CDR3 DNA follows: TGTGCCAGCAGCTTAGGGGACAGGGACATATGGGGAGATACGCAGTATTTT. Looking up the rest from reference TRBV7-9 and TRBJ2-3 gives the full variable domain: DTGVSQNPRHKITKRGQNVTFRCDPISEHNRLYWYRQTLGQGPEFLTYFQNEAQLEKSRLLSDRFSAERPKGSFSTLEIQRTEQGDSAMYLCASSLGDRDIWGDTQYFGPGTRLTVL.

The chain couples TRBV4-1 to TRBJ1-6, with D possibly matching TRBD1 (6 bases). The CDR3 consists of 18 residues. V gave up 3 bases and J gave up 0 bases, with 15 bases separating them. Germline CDR1 MGHRA, CDR2 YSYEKL. The CDR3, as DNA: TGCGCCAGCAGCCAGATCGACAGGACGAGCTCCTATAATTCACCCCTCCACTTT. Encoded protein: CASSQIDRTSSYNSPLHF.